These 19 T cell receptor beta chains were sequenced from one sample in a study of graft-versus-host responses after intestinal transplantation. These receptors have no identified antigens. The protocol was immunoSEQ multiplex PCR, while the TCRdb copy is restricted to in-frame clones and leaves out a portion. Of around 88,000 clones in the sample, around 90% were seen once. Here the sequenced sample was unstimulated CD8+ T cells sorted from spleen or lymph node cells, taken before transplant. The origin of the receptors is a human donor who was the organ donor for an intestinal transplant.

The chain recombines TRBV9 with TRBJ1-2; possible D gene TRBD1, 5 bases. Germline V gene sequence: CDR1 SGDLS, CDR2 YYNGEE. V was clipped by 4 bases and J by 8 bases, with 9 bases between them. CDR3 length: 11 residues. CDR3 in amino acids: CASSWGGGYTF. CDR3 nucleotide sequence: TGTGCCAGCAGCTGGGGGGGAGGCTACACCTTC.

This clone turned up a few times. The chain has TRBV2 and TRBJ1-2, with unresolved D. Trimming cost V 1 base and J 1 base, with 7 bases left between them. This CDR3 comprises 14 residues. Germline loops: CDR1 SNHLY, CDR2 FYNNEI. In DNA, the CDR3 is TGTGCCAGCAGTGAAGGCACCCTTAACTATGGCTACACCTTC. Its protein is CASSEGTLNYGYTF.

CDR3 sequence: CASSPLGGPSYEQYF. CDR3 nucleotide sequence: TGTGCCAGCAGCCCCCTGGGAGGGCCTTCCTACGAGCAGTACTTC. This rearrangement joins TRBV11-3 to TRBJ2-7, with TRBD2 matching over 7 bases. The ends lost 5 bases at V and 1 base at J; junction bases unmatched: 8. The CDR3 is made up of 15 amino acids. Germline values: CDR1 SGHNT, CDR2 YENEEA.

This clone has just a few counts. The rearrangement uses TRBV30 and TRBJ2-7, with 9 bases fitting TRBD1. The length of the CDR3 is 14 residues. Germline lookup yields CDR1 GTSNPN and CDR2 SVGIG (reference sequence). V lost 3 bases and J lost 3; bases outside the gene matches: 6. Written as DNA, the CDR3 is TGTGCCTGGAGCTCCGGGACAGGGAACTACGAGCAGTACTTC. Amino acids: CAWSSGTGNYEQYF.

The chain recombines TRBV7-9 with TRBJ2-1, with D hard to call. Germline CDR1 is SEHNR and CDR2 is FQNEAQ (reference sequence). The CDR3 loop spans 11 amino acids. V lost 4 bases and J 6 bases, leaving 4 bases between the germline ends. The CDR3: CASSWTNEQFF. The CDR3, as DNA: TGTGCCAGCAGCTGGACCAATGAGCAGTTCTTC.

This sequence joins TRBV6-4 and TRBJ2-3, with D unresolved. This CDR3 comprises 13 residues. V was cut by 4 bases and J by 2 bases, with 7 bases left in between. Looked up from germline, CDR1 is MRHNA and CDR2 is SNTAGT. CDR3 sequence (DNA): TGTGCCAGCAGTGTATTCTCCACAGATACGCAGTATTTT. This encodes CASSVFSTDTQYF.

The chain has TRBV5-5 and TRBJ1-5; D gene ambiguous. V lost 0 bases and J lost 4, with 14 bases in between. This CDR3 region has 16 residues. Germline lookup yields CDR1 SGHKS and CDR2 YYEKEE (reference sequence). The CDR3 protein is CASSLVEGTINQPQHF. In nucleotides, the CDR3 is TGTGCCAGCAGCTTGGTTGAGGGTACTATTAATCAGCCCCAGCATTTT.

As to this clone: Relative to the germline gene, one junction end is altered; a read error may explain this. Additional DNA sequences in this sample encode the identical CDR3. V gene TRBV6-1 combines with J gene TRBJ2-1; 8 positions match TRBD2. Looked up from germline, CDR1 is MNHNS and CDR2 is SASEGT. This CDR3 region has 15 residues. CDR3 in DNA: TGCGCCAGCAGTGATAGCGGGAACTCCTACAATGAGCAGTTCTTC. The encoded protein is CASSDSGNSYNEQFF.

The rearrangement links TRBV5-4 to TRBJ2-1; no clear D gene. This CDR3 is built from 16 residues. V was shortened by 4 bases and J by 0 bases, with 14 bases between the two germline ends. CDR1 is SGHNT, CDR2 YYREEE, per germline (reference sequence). The CDR3 here is CASSPALSGSYNEQFF. Written as DNA, the CDR3 is TGTGCCAGCAGCCCGGCCCTTAGTGGCTCCTACAATGAGCAGTTCTTC.

This chain connects TRBV6-1 to TRBJ1-3, with 8 bases lining up with TRBD1. The CDR3 sequence is 17 residues long. Trimming removed 4 bases from V and 2 bases from J; junction bases left unmatched: 10. Germline CDR1 reads MNHNS; CDR2 reads SASEGT. The CDR3 loop is CASSARLRQGPGNTIYF. CDR3 bases: TGTGCCAGCAGTGCTAGACTCCGACAGGGGCCTGGAAACACCATATATTTT.

This rearrangement joins TRBV4-1 to TRBJ2-1; perhaps D is TRBD1 or TRBD2 (5 bases each). The germline V and J ends were trimmed by 7 bases and 4 bases, with 23 bases remaining between them. The CDR3 has 17 amino acids. From germline, CDR1 is MGHRA and CDR2 YSYEKL. This CDR3 reads CASKSKVWDGLYNEQFF. In DNA form, the CDR3 reads TGCGCCAGCAAATCAAAGGTGTGGGACGGCTTATACAATGAGCAGTTCTTC.

The genes are TRBV7-9 and TRBJ2-5; 9 bases match TRBD1. V was clipped by 5 bases and J by 2 bases; unmatched bases: 9. The germline V gene has CDR1 SEHNR and CDR2 FQNEAQ (reference sequence). The CDR3 is made up of 16 amino acids. In DNA, the CDR3 is TGTGCCAGCAGCCAGGGGACAGGGCTACCACAAGAGACCCAGTACTTC. Translation gives CASSQGTGLPQETQYF.

The chain uses TRBV19 and TRBJ2-3; no clear D. Per germline, CDR1 LNHDA and CDR2 SQIVND (reference sequence). This CDR3 has 15 residues. V was cut by 7 bases and J by 2 bases, with 16 bases left in between. DNA for the CDR3: TGTGCCAGTACCCCTTGGGGTCTAGTCACAGATACGCAGTATTTT. It encodes CASTPWGLVTDTQYF.

The chain couples TRBV11-2 to TRBJ1-2, with D possibly being TRBD1 (5 bases). V was cut by 6 bases and J by 3 bases, with 11 bases left in between. This CDR3 contains 13 residues. Germline CDR1 and CDR2: SGHAT and FQNNGV. The CDR3 loop is CASRHDSHYGYTF. For the CDR3, the DNA is TGTGCCAGCAGACACGACAGCCACTATGGCTACACCTTC.

The J gene is TRBJ1-1, the V gene TRBV27; D may be TRBD1 (5 bases). Deletions cut 8 bases from V and 8 bases from J, with 18 bases between. The germline V gene has CDR1 MNHEY and CDR2 SMNVEV (reference sequence). The CDR3 is 13 residues long. Here the CDR3 DNA reads TGTGCCAGCGGGGGATTGGACTTAGACGAAGCTTTCTTT. It encodes CASGGLDLDEAFF.

J is TRBJ2-7 and V is TRBV11-2; D remains unclear. The length of the CDR3 is 12 residues. With 1 base removed from V and 3 bases from J, the gap between germline ends came to 4 bases. From germline, CDR1 is SGHAT and CDR2 FQNNGV. The chain's CDR3 is CASSLVNYEQYF. The CDR3 nucleotides read TGTGCCAGCAGCTTAGTGAACTACGAGCAGTACTTC. Full variable domain (outside the CDR3, taken from reference TRBV11-2 and TRBJ2-7): EAGVAQSPRYKIIEKRQSVAFWCNPISGHATLYWYQQILGQGPKLLIQFQNNGVVDDSQLPKDRFSAERLKGVDSTLKIQPAKLEDSAVYLCASSLVNYEQYFGPGTRLTVT.

The genes are TRBV5-1 and TRBJ2-2; the D is unclear. The length of the CDR3 is 13 residues. The V gene's germline CDR1 is SGHRS and CDR2 YFSETQ. V lost 0 bases to trimming and J lost 6 bases, with 6 bases between them. CDR3 sequence: CASSLVYAGELFF. The CDR3 coding sequence is TGCGCCAGCAGCTTGGTTTATGCCGGGGAGCTGTTTTTT.

The CDR3 is CAISEGFSSIIEQYF. The CDR3 coding sequence is TGTGCCATCAGTGAAGGGTTCTCCTCTATCATAGAGCAGTACTTC. The chain joins TRBV10-3 to TRBJ2-5; D ambiguous. V was shortened by 3 bases and J by 11 bases, with 22 bases between the two germline ends. This CDR3 has 15 residues. The V gene's germline CDR1 is ENHRY and CDR2 SYGVKD.

V gene TRBV5-4 combines with J gene TRBJ2-2; tentatively, D is TRBD1 or TRBD2 (5 bases each). The ends were cut back, 2 bases at V and 3 bases at J, with 8 bases in the middle. Germline V gives CDR1 SGHNT, CDR2 YYREEE (reference sequence). The CDR3 is made up of 14 amino acids. CDR3 amino acids: CASSFGGDTGELFF. In DNA form, the CDR3 reads TGTGCCAGCAGCTTTGGGGGAGACACCGGGGAGCTGTTTTTT.